These T cell receptor beta chains were read from a single sample in a study of T cell responses to AZD1222 COVID-19 vaccine. Libraries were prepared by immunoSEQ multiplex PCR; TCRdb keeps only in-frame clonotypes and omits some of them. The sample records some 200,000 clones, 94% being singletons. The input for sequencing was peripheral blood, taken 28 days after the second dose of the MenACWY control vaccine. These receptor sequences come from an adult who received the MenACWY meningococcal vaccine as a control. Each CDR3 is given with its conserved first and last residue. A D gene is named only where the DNA matches it firmly. Clone size is stated in some rows and not others, as once, few, many or a class when expanded.

v_gene	len	d_gene	abundance	j_gene	CDR3aa	CDR3nt
TRBV3-1/TRBV3-2	14	NA	NA	TRBJ2-2	CASSPDLYTGELFF	TGTGCCAGCAGCCCCGACCTATACACCGGGGAGCTGTTTTTT
TRBV27	14	NA	NA	TRBJ1-4	CASSQGPAGEKLFF	TGTGCCAGCAGTCAGGGGCCCGCGGGTGAAAAACTGTTTTTT
TRBV10-3	11	NA	NA	TRBJ1-1	CATGENTEAFF	TGTGCCACGGGGGAAAACACTGAAGCTTTCTTT
TRBV5-6	13	NA	NA	TRBJ1-2	CASSDTNLGGYTF	TGTGCCAGCAGCGACACTAACTTAGGGGGCTACACCTTC
TRBV13	19	TRBD1	few	TRBJ1-6	CASSSPGTGDPTYNSPLHF	TGTGCCAGCAGCTCCCCCGGGACAGGGGATCCCACCTATAATTCACCCCTCCACTTT
TRBV5-1	13	NA	NA	TRBJ2-3	CASREGPGYTQYF	TGCGCCAGCAGGGAGGGGCCCGGGTATACGCAGTATTTT
TRBV19	15	NA	NA	TRBJ2-2	CASRKQGLNTGELFF	TGTGCCAGTAGGAAACAGGGTCTAAACACCGGGGAGCTGTTTTTT
TRBV6-5	15	TRBD1	NA	TRBJ2-7	CASRGSTGGSDEQYF	TGTGCCAGCAGGGGGTCGACAGGGGGCTCGGACGAGCAGTACTTC
TRBV28	16	TRBD1	NA	TRBJ1-1	CASSPLGTGGITEAFF	TGTGCCAGCAGTCCACTCGGGACAGGGGGCATCACTGAAGCTTTCTTT
TRBV5-5	15	TRBD1	few	TRBJ1-2	CASSFPGQGVVGYTF	TGTGCCAGCAGCTTTCCGGGACAGGGTGTAGTTGGCTACACCTTC